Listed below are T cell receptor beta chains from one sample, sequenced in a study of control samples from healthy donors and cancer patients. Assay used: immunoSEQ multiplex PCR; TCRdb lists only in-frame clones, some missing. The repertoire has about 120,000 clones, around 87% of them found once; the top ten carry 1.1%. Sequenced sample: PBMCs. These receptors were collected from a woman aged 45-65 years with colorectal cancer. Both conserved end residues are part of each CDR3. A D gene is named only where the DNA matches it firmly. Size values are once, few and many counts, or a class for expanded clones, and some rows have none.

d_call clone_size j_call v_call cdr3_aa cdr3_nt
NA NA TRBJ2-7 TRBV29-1 CSFKGVPGSPYEQYF TGCAGCTTTAAGGGGGTCCCGGGTAGTCCCTACGAGCAGTACTTC
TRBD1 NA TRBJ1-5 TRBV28 CASSYQRRFWTSDREFNQPQHF TGTGCCAGCAGTTACCAGAGGCGTTTTTGGACCTCGGACAGGGAGTTCAATCAGCCCCAGCATTTT
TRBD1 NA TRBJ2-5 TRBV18 CASSVRTGAGETQYF TGTGCCAGCTCAGTTCGGACAGGGGCAGGGGAGACCCAGTACTTC
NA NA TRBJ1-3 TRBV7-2 CASSLNSGQGNTIYF TGTGCCAGCAGCTTAAATTCGGGGCAAGGAAACACCATATATTTT
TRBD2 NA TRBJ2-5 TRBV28 CASSSSGRAKTQYF TGTGCCAGCAGTTCTAGCGGGAGGGCGAAGACCCAGTACTTC
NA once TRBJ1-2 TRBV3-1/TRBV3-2 CASSQGGLFSYGYTF TGTGCCAGCAGCCAAGGGGGGCTTTTCTCCTATGGCTACACCTTC
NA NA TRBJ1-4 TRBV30 CAWSVWATNEKLFF TGTGCCTGGAGTGTATGGGCAACTAATGAAAAACTGTTTTTT
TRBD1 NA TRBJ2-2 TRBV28 CASLRDSGTGELFF TGTGCCAGCCTCCGGGACAGCGGAACCGGGGAGCTGTTTTTT
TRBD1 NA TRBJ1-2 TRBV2 CASERDREGYGYTF TGTGCCAGCGAACGGGACAGGGAGGGCTATGGCTACACCTTC
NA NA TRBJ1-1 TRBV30 CAWSGDGGEAFF TGTGCCTGGAGTGGGGATGGGGGGGAAGCTTTCTTT
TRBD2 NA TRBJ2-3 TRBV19 CASSTAGESADTQYF TGTGCCAGTAGTACAGCGGGGGAGAGCGCAGATACGCAGTATTTT
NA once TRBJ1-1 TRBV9 CASNFGENTEAFF TGTGCCAGCAACTTCGGGGAGAACACTGAAGCTTTCTTT
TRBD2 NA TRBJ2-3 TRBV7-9 CASNRAGMGTDTQYF TGTGCCAGCAATCGAGCGGGAATGGGCACAGATACGCAGTATTTT
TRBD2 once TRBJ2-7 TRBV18 CASSPKPGLGYHEQYF TGTGCCAGCTCACCAAAGCCGGGACTAGGATATCACGAGCAGTACTTC
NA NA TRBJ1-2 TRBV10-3 CAISSLGSGNRGYTF TGTGCCATCAGTAGCCTTGGATCTGGGAATCGGGGCTACACCTTC
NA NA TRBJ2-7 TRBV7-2 CASSLGPNSYEQYF TGTGCCAGCAGCTTGGGACCAAACTCCTACGAGCAGTACTTC
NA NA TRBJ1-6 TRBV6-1 CASSDLRDHSPLHF TGTGCCAGCAGTGACCTAAGGGACCACTCACCCCTCCACTTT
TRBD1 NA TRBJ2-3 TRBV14 CASSHRDRVVDTQYF TGTGCCAGCAGCCACCGGGACAGGGTCGTAGATACGCAGTATTTT
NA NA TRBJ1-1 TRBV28 CASRIFGGAFGEAFF TGTGCCAGCAGGATTTTCGGGGGCGCGTTTGGTGAAGCTTTCTTT
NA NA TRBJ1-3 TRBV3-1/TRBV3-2 CASRDSPGNTIYF TGTGCCAGCAGGGACTCGCCTGGAAACACCATATATTTT
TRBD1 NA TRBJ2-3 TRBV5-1 CASYGTGVTDTQYF TGCGCCAGCTATGGGACAGGGGTCACAGATACGCAGTATTTT
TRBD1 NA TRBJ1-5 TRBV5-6 CASSLGDRDSQPQHF TGTGCCAGCAGCTTAGGGGACAGGGACTCCCAGCCCCAGCATTTT
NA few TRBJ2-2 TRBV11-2 CASSFMWDAGELFF TGTGCCAGCAGCTTTATGTGGGACGCCGGGGAGCTGTTTTTT
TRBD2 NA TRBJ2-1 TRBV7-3 CASSLGRLAGNEQFF TGTGCCAGCAGCCTAGGGAGGCTAGCGGGGAATGAGCAGTTCTTC
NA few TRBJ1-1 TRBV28 CASSPVGVFTEAFF TGTGCCAGCAGCCCGGTTGGGGTTTTCACTGAAGCTTTCTTT
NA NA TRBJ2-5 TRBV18 CASSPGRTQETQYF TGTGCCAGCTCACCAGGGCGGACCCAAGAGACCCAGTACTTC
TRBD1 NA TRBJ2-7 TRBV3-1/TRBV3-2 CASSYGQGSYEQYF TGTGCCAGCAGCTATGGACAGGGGTCCTACGAGCAGTACTTC
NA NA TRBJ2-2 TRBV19 CASSPDGGRSGELFF TGTGCCAGTAGCCCCGATGGGGGACGATCCGGGGAGCTGTTTTTT
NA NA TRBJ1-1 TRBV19 CASSIRLYAEAFF TGTGCCAGTTCAATAAGGTTGTACGCTGAAGCTTTCTTT
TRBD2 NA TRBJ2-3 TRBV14 CASSGLAADTQYF TGTGCCAGCAGCGGACTAGCGGCAGATACGCAGTATTTT
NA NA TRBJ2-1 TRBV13 CASSRRSYNEQFF TGTGCCAGCAGCCGACGCTCCTACAATGAGCAGTTCTTC
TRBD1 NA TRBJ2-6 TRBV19 CASSGQGGSSGANVLTF TGTGCCAGTAGCGGACAGGGAGGTAGCTCTGGGGCCAACGTCCTGACTTTC
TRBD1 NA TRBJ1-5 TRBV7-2 CASSFGQDSFSTQPQHF TGTGCCAGCAGCTTTGGACAGGATTCGTTCTCTACTCAGCCCCAGCATTTT
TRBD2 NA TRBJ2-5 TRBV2 CASSESSGGRETQYF TGTGCCAGCAGTGAGAGTTCGGGGGGGCGGGAGACCCAGTACTTC